The 10 T cell receptor beta chains presented below share a single source sample, sequenced in a study of blood T cell repertoires in COVID-19. Some clones are missing from TCRdb's copy, which holds only in-frame ones; the method was immunoSEQ multiplex PCR. The table has about 70,000 clones, approximately 91% seen once; the top ten hold approximately 2.8%. Sequencing was carried out using peripheral blood. These TCRs come from a man aged 45-65 years with COVID-19, enrolled during active disease.

The gene calls are TRBV3-1 (or the pseudogene TRBV3-2) and TRBJ2-7; 8 positions agree with TRBD1. This CDR3 is built from 11 residues. Germline lookup yields CDR1 LGHDT and CDR2 YNNKEL (reference sequence). This CDR3 reads CASSPRTGSHV. The CDR3 DNA is TGTGCCAGCAGCCCCCGGACAGGGTCACACGTC.

This sequence joins TRBV5-1 and TRBJ2-1; D call uncertain. The germline V and J ends were trimmed by 0 bases and 1 base, with 8 bases remaining between them. The CDR3 runs to 15 residues. Per germline, CDR1 SGHRS and CDR2 YFSETQ. The CDR3 nucleotides are TGCGCCAGCAGCTTGGAATTTTTATCCTACAATGAGCAGTTCTTC. Encoded protein: CASSLEFLSYNEQFF. The full variable domain, in which reference TRBV5-1 and TRBJ2-1 provide the parts outside the CDR3, is KAGVTQTPRYLIKTRGQQVTLSCSPISGHRSVSWYQQTPGQGLQFLFEYFSETQRNKGNFPGRFSGRQFSNSRSEMNVSTLELGDSALYLCASSLEFLSYNEQFFGPGTRLTVL.

This sequence joins TRBV5-5 and TRBJ2-1; 7 bases line up with TRBD2. The CDR3 sequence is 14 residues long. Germline CDR1 reads SGHKS; CDR2 reads YYEKEE (reference sequence). The J segment lost 0 bases and the V segment lost 8 bases, leaving 5 bases of the junction unmatched. CDR3 in amino acids: CASPAGSSYNEQFF. The DNA for the CDR3 is TGTGCCAGTCCAGCGGGGAGCTCCTACAATGAGCAGTTCTTC.

V usage is TRBV25-1 and J usage is TRBJ2-3; D is possibly TRBD1 (6 bases). V was shortened by 7 bases and J by 4 bases, with 12 bases between the two germline ends. The CDR3 is 13 amino acids. The germline gives CDR1 MGHDK, CDR2 SYGVNS. DNA of the CDR3: TGTGCCAGCAAGCTGGCAGGGGCAGATACGCAGTATTTT. As protein: CASKLAGADTQYF.

This chain links TRBV5-1 with TRBJ2-2, with no clear D. The CDR3 is 14 residues long. The V gene's germline CDR1 is SGHRS and CDR2 YFSETQ. The germline V and J ends were trimmed by 4 bases and 7 bases, with 14 bases remaining between them. The CDR3 nucleotides are TGCGCCAGCAGCCTACAGAGTTCGAGCGGGGAGCTGTTTTTT. Translation: CASSLQSSSGELFF.

The chain joins TRBV7-3 to TRBJ2-7; 7 bases map to TRBD1. In germline, CDR1 is SGHTA, CDR2 FQGTGA. J was trimmed by 4 bases and V by 0 bases; bases with no gene match: 9. The CDR3 length is 16 residues. In DNA form, the CDR3 reads TGTGCCAGCAGCTTAACAGGACAGGAGAAGTTTTACGAGCAGTACTTC. Protein: CASSLTGQEKFYEQYF.

This chain uses TRBV19 with TRBJ1-2, with 7 bases matching TRBD1. CDR1 is LNHDA and CDR2 is SQIVND in the germline V gene (reference sequence). V lost 11 bases, J lost 4 bases, and 7 bases stayed unmatched. CDR3 length: 12 amino acids. CDR3 protein: CACRDRAYGYTF. The CDR3 DNA reads TGTGCCTGCCGGGACAGAGCCTATGGCTACACCTTC.

This clone was counted once. The chain couples TRBV10-3 to TRBJ1-1, with 7 nucleotides matching TRBD1. Germline V lookup: CDR1 ENHRY, CDR2 SYGVKD. The length of the CDR3 is 16 residues. V was clipped by 0 bases and J by 0 bases; unmatched bases: 4. The CDR3 region has the DNA TGTGCCATCAGTGAGTCGTGGGGACAGCTGAACACTGAAGCTTTCTTT. Protein sequence: CAISESWGQLNTEAFF.

The chain employs TRBV29-1 and TRBJ2-1, with D possibly matching TRBD2 (5 bases). The ends were cut back, 4 bases at V and 0 bases at J, with 10 bases in the middle. This CDR3 has 14 amino acids. CDR1 and CDR2 (germline): SQVTM, ANQGSEA. The CDR3 is CSVGGESSYNEQFF. CDR3 DNA: TGCAGCGTTGGTGGGGAGAGCTCCTACAATGAGCAGTTCTTC.

V and J are TRBV28 and TRBJ2-7; the D gene is possibly TRBD1 (5 bases). The V end was cut by 5 bases, the J end by 2 bases, with 16 bases between. This CDR3 contains 15 residues. The germline V gene encodes CDR1 MDHEN and CDR2 SYDVKM. The CDR3 sequence: CASSIGHTLPYEQYF. CDR3 DNA: TGTGCCAGCAGTATAGGACACACTTTACCCTACGAGCAGTACTTC.